Each of the 5 T cell receptor beta chains below was sequenced from the same sample in a study of blood T cell repertoires in COVID-19. The table came from immunoSEQ multiplex PCR; TCRdb's copy has only in-frame clones and leaves some out. The table records a few hundred thousand clones, about four fifths of them present only once. The sequenced sample consisted of peripheral blood. These receptors were collected from a man between 25 and 39 years old who had recovered from COVID-19.

This CDR3 reads CASSLEGGIEGYTF. In DNA form, the CDR3 reads TGCGCCAGCAGCTTGGAGGGAGGAATAGAGGGCTACACCTTC. The rearrangement joins TRBV5-1 to TRBJ1-2; D is undetermined. There are 14 residues in the CDR3. In germline, CDR1 is SGHRS, CDR2 YFSETQ. V gave up 0 bases and J gave up 8 bases, with 14 bases separating them.

This clone was seen more than once but under ten times. The chain combines TRBV7-9 with TRBJ2-5; 9 nucleotides align to TRBD2. Germline V lookup: CDR1 SEHNR, CDR2 FQNEAQ (reference sequence). The CDR3 has 14 amino acids. The V segment lost 7 bases and the J segment 0 bases; nucleotides outside the gene matches: 3. The CDR3 bases are TGTGCCAGCACGGCGGGGGGGTACCAAGAGACCCAGTACTTC. Protein sequence: CASTAGGYQETQYF.

The chain carries TRBV5-1 and TRBJ1-6; possibly TRBD1 for D (6 bases). Trimming cost V 4 bases and J 5 bases, with 10 bases left between them. Germline V gene lookup returns CDR1 SGHRS and CDR2 YFSETQ. The CDR3 has 14 amino acids. In DNA form, the CDR3 reads TGCGCCAGCAGCACAAGACAGGATAATTCACCCCTCCACTTT. Translating it yields CASSTRQDNSPLHF.

V and J are TRBV4-1 and TRBJ2-2, with 7 bases matching TRBD1. V trimming: 4 bases; J trimming: 1 base; junction bases outside the gene matches: 9. This CDR3 comprises 17 residues. Germline values: CDR1 MGHRA, CDR2 YSYEKL. The CDR3 here is CASSRIPGQRNTGELFF. DNA of the CDR3: TGCGCCAGCAGCCGAATACCGGGACAGAGGAACACCGGGGAGCTGTTTTTT.

This sequence joins TRBV5-5 and TRBJ2-1; the D is unclear. Trimming cost V 0 bases and J 1 base, with 8 bases left between them. Germline CDR1 SGHKS, CDR2 YYEKEE (reference sequence). CDR3 length: 15 residues. The CDR3 reads CASSLEAGSYNEQFF. DNA for the CDR3: TGTGCCAGCAGCTTGGAGGCAGGATCCTACAATGAGCAGTTCTTC.